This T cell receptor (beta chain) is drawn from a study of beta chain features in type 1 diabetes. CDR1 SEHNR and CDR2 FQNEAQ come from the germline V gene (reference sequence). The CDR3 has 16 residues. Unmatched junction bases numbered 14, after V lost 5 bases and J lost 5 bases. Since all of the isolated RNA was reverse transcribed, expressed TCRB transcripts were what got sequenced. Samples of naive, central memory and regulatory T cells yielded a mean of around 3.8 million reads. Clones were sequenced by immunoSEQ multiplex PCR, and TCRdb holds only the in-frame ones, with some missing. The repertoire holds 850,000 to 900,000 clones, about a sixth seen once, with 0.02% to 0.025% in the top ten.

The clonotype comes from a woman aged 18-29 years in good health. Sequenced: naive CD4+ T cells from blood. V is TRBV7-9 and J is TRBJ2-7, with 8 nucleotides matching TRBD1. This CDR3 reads CASSRGVDRVRDEQYF. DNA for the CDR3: TGTGCCAGCAGCCGAGGGGTGGACAGGGTGAGGGACGAGCAGTACTTC.